These 24 T cell receptor beta chains share one sample of origin, sequenced in a study of blood T cell repertoires in COVID-19. The repertoire was sequenced with immunoSEQ multiplex PCR; TCRdb's copy has only in-frame clones and lacks some. The sample has fewer than 200,000 clones, 74% seen once. The sequencing input was peripheral blood. Receptor source: a woman older than 75 with acute or convalescent COVID-19.

There are a few counts of this clone. The V call is TRBV6-5, the J call TRBJ1-5, with D possibly being TRBD1 (5 bases). The germline V gene encodes CDR1 MNHEY and CDR2 SVGAGI. Trimming removed 6 bases from V and 7 bases from J, with 16 bases in between. The CDR3 totals 14 residues. In DNA form, the CDR3 reads TGTGCCAGCAGAACAACAGGAGTGGGGCAGCCCCAGCATTTT. This gives the protein CASRTTGVGQPQHF.

The chain carries TRBV5-1 and TRBJ2-5; 8 nucleotides line up with TRBD1. J was trimmed by 4 bases and V by 4 bases; bases with no gene match: 3. CDR1 SGHRS and CDR2 YFSETQ come from the germline V gene. CDR3 length equals 13 residues. CDR3 DNA: TGCGCCAGCAGCGCCGACAGGGGAGAGACCCAGTACTTC. Its translation is CASSADRGETQYF.

The V call is TRBV19, the J call TRBJ1-2; 7 nucleotides match TRBD1. There are 13 residues in the CDR3. Germline CDR1 is LNHDA and CDR2 is SQIVND (reference sequence). With V trimmed by 8 bases and J by 10 bases, 13 bases remained unmatched. The chain's CDR3 is CASAPGQRAIYTF. In DNA form, the CDR3 reads TGTGCCAGTGCACCGGGACAGCGTGCTATCTACACCTTC.

The chain combines TRBV6-5 with TRBJ1-2; D remains ambiguous. Deletions cut 2 bases from V and 3 bases from J, with 13 bases between. Germline lookup yields CDR1 MNHEY and CDR2 SVGAGI. The CDR3 has 15 amino acids. The CDR3 sequence is CASSYRPQTDYGYTF. CDR3 DNA: TGTGCCAGCAGTTACCGACCGCAGACTGACTATGGCTACACCTTC.

This clone was observed once. The rearrangement joins TRBV4-2 to TRBJ1-5; D is unresolved. Trimming shortened V by 0 bases and J by 7 bases, and 7 bases separated the two germline ends. Germline CDR1 LGHNA, CDR2 YNFKEQ. The CDR3 spans 13 residues. CDR3 in DNA: TGTGCCAGCAGCCAAGATTTTGCGCAGCCCCAGCATTTT. Its protein is CASSQDFAQPQHF.

The V gene is TRBV27, the J gene TRBJ1-5; D unclear. From germline, CDR1 is MNHEY and CDR2 SMNVEV (reference sequence). V dropped 5 bases and J dropped 5 bases, with 13 bases sitting between them. CDR3 length: 14 amino acids. The CDR3 nucleotides read TGTGCCAGCAGTGCCCAATGGAGGGATCAGCCCCAGCATTTT. Translation gives CASSAQWRDQPQHF.

The chain recombines TRBV7-2 with TRBJ2-4, with 11 bases that match TRBD2. V was clipped by 4 bases and J by 6 bases; unmatched bases: 2. Germline-derived CDR1 and CDR2 are SGHTA and FQGNSA. This CDR3 region has 14 residues. The CDR3 DNA reads TGTGCCAGCAGCTCAGGGACTAGCGGAAACATTCAGTACTTC. The encoded protein is CASSSGTSGNIQYF.

The chain is built from TRBV7-8 and TRBJ1-3; 9 bases match TRBD1. CDR1 SGHVS and CDR2 FQNEAQ come from the germline V gene. The CDR3 covers 16 residues. V lost 4 bases, J lost 3 bases, and 7 bases stayed unmatched. The CDR3, as DNA: TGTGCCAGCAGCTCACAGGGGGCTGTGGGTGGAAACACCATATATTTT. It translates to CASSSQGAVGGNTIYF. Complete variable domain (other parts from reference TRBV7-8 and TRBJ1-3): GAGVSQSPRYKVAKRGQDVALRCDPISGHVSLFWYQQALGQGPEFLTYFQNEAQLDKSGLPSDRFFAERPEGSVSTLKIQRTQQEDSAVYLCASSSQGAVGGNTIYFGEGSWLTVV.

The chain carries TRBV10-3 and TRBJ1-5; D unclear. CDR1 is ENHRY and CDR2 is SYGVKD in the germline V gene. CDR3 length: 13 amino acids. V was pared by 8 bases and J by 7 bases, with 15 bases between. Written as DNA, the CDR3 is TGTGCCATCGGCCTAGGATTTTTGCAGCCCCAGCATTTT. The encoded protein is CAIGLGFLQPQHF.

This rearrangement joins TRBV4-1 to TRBJ2-1; 7 bases agree with TRBD2. Germline lookup yields CDR1 MGHRA and CDR2 YSYEKL. CDR3 length: 15 residues. Trimming removed 1 base from V and 6 bases from J; junction bases left unmatched: 6. DNA of the CDR3: TGCGCCAGCAGCCAAGTAGGGCGGGAGTCCAATGAGCAGTTCTTC. Its translation: CASSQVGRESNEQFF.

V and J are TRBV18 and TRBJ1-2; D remains ambiguous. Germline CDR1 is KGHSH and CDR2 is LQKENI. Trimming took off 3 bases at V and 6 bases at J, with 17 bases between the two ends. This CDR3 contains 15 residues. CDR3 in amino acids: CASSPFPDAVDGYTF. Here the CDR3 DNA reads TGTGCCAGCTCACCCTTTCCAGACGCGGTCGATGGCTACACCTTC.

The chain combines TRBV5-4 with TRBJ2-5; 11 bases fit TRBD1. Germline V gives CDR1 SGHNT, CDR2 YYREEE (reference sequence). Trimming took 3 bases from V and 3 from J; bases not matched to a gene: 4. CDR3 length equals 15 residues. The CDR3 protein is CASSSGQGAKETQYF. For the CDR3, the DNA is TGTGCCAGCAGCTCCGGACAGGGGGCTAAAGAGACCCAGTACTTC.

This clone has just one count. This chain links TRBV30 with TRBJ2-5; tentative D call: TRBD2 (6 bases). Between the trimmed V and J ends, which lost 3 bases and 5 bases, there was a span of 25 bases. The CDR3 consists of 17 residues. The germline V gene has CDR1 GTSNPN and CDR2 SVGIG (reference sequence). As DNA, the CDR3 is TGTGCCTGGAGAGGAGGAAGCTGGGGGGTGGTTGGGGAGACCCAGTACTTC. As protein: CAWRGGSWGVVGETQYF. The whole variable domain, filled in from reference TRBV30 and TRBJ2-5, reads SQTIHQWPATLVQPVGSPLSLECTVEGTSNPNLYWYRQAAGRGLQLLFYSVGIGQISSEVPQNLSASRPQDRQFILSSKKLLLSDSGFYLCAWRGGSWGVVGETQYFGPGTRLLVL.

This sequence joins TRBV28 and TRBJ1-5; tentative D call: TRBD1 (6 bases). The CDR3 is 13 residues long. Germline CDR1 reads MDHEN; CDR2 reads SYDVKM. The V gene lost 6 bases and the J gene lost 7 bases, with 13 bases spanning the gap. This chain's CDR3 is CASRTGSVQPQHF. The CDR3 region has the DNA TGTGCCAGCAGAACAGGGTCGGTGCAGCCCCAGCATTTT.

This chain connects TRBV5-4 to TRBJ2-7; 8 bases match TRBD1. This CDR3 region has 15 residues. Trimming removed 4 bases from V and 0 bases from J; junction bases left unmatched: 6. CDR1 is SGHNT, CDR2 YYREEE, per germline (reference sequence). Here the CDR3 DNA reads TGTGCCAGCAGCACCATGGGACAGGCCTCCTACGAGCAGTACTTC. It yields the protein CASSTMGQASYEQYF.

The chain employs TRBV6-2 or TRBV6-3 and TRBJ2-2, with 8 bases lining up with TRBD1. The CDR3 covers 19 residues. V trimming: 4 bases; J trimming: 0 bases; junction bases outside the gene matches: 13. Germline CDR1 reads MNHEY; CDR2 reads SVGEGT. The CDR3 coding sequence is TGTGCCAGCAGTTCTATTGGGACAGGTTCGGGACCGAACACCGGGGAGCTGTTTTTT. Its translation is CASSSIGTGSGPNTGELFF.

The chain is built from TRBV12-3 or TRBV12-4 and TRBJ1-4; D ambiguous. The CDR3 has 12 amino acids. V lost 3 bases and J lost 10, with 9 bases in between. The CDR3 DNA sequence: TGTGCCAGCAGTTTGTCCCCGGTAAAACTGTTTTTT. Amino acids: CASSLSPVKLFF.

This chain joins TRBV11-2 and TRBJ2-2, with no clear D. This CDR3 contains 16 residues. CDR1 SGHAT and CDR2 FQNNGV come from the germline V gene. The germline V and J ends were trimmed by 5 bases and 6 bases, with 19 bases remaining between them. CDR3 amino acids: CASSEIAPYVPGELFF. The DNA of the CDR3 is TGTGCCAGCAGCGAAATTGCCCCCTACGTTCCCGGGGAGCTGTTTTTT. The full variable domain, completed using reference TRBV11-2 and TRBJ2-2, is EAGVAQSPRYKIIEKRQSVAFWCNPISGHATLYWYQQILGQGPKLLIQFQNNGVVDDSQLPKDRFSAERLKGVDSTLKIQPAKLEDSAVYLCASSEIAPYVPGELFFGEGSRLTVL.

The J gene is TRBJ2-2, the V gene TRBV6-5; possibly TRBD2 for D (5 bases). Trimming pared 11 bases from V and 5 bases from J, leaving 12 bases between. The CDR3 consists of 12 residues. Germline assignment: CDR1 MNHEY and CDR2 SVGAGI. The CDR3 coding sequence is TGTGCCTCTACCGGGGATACCGGGGAGCTGTTTTTT. It translates to CASTGDTGELFF.

The CDR3 loop reads CAWSVLGAIGYTF. CDR3 DNA: TGTGCCTGGAGTGTACTGGGGGCAATTGGCTACACCTTC. V gene TRBV30 combines with J gene TRBJ1-2; D might be TRBD1 (6 bases). V was trimmed by 0 bases and J by 7 bases, leaving 12 bases between them. Per the germline V gene, CDR1 is GTSNPN and CDR2 is SVGIG (reference sequence). This CDR3 spans 13 amino acids.

V is TRBV24-1 and J is TRBJ1-2; weak D call: TRBD1 (5 bases). The germline V gene encodes CDR1 KGHDR and CDR2 SFDVKD. This CDR3 spans 14 amino acids. The ends were cut back, 3 bases at V and 0 bases at J, with 7 bases in the middle. CDR3 sequence (DNA): TGTGCCACCAGTGATGTGACAGCTAACTATGGCTACACCTTC. This gives the protein CATSDVTANYGYTF.

This chain connects TRBV11-2 to TRBJ1-5; weak D call: TRBD1 (5 bases). Trimming left V 0 bases short and J 9 bases short, with 12 bases between. This CDR3 has 14 amino acids. Germline V gene lookup returns CDR1 SGHAT and CDR2 FQNNGV. CDR3 sequence reads: CASSLDFLGGPQHF. The CDR3 nucleotides are TGTGCCAGCAGCTTAGATTTTCTGGGGGGGCCCCAGCATTTT.

The gene calls are TRBV27 and TRBJ2-7; TRBD2 aligns across 10 bases. Germline V gives CDR1 MNHEY, CDR2 SMNVEV (reference sequence). This CDR3 has 15 residues. The V and J ends lost 4 bases and 6 bases, in that order; junction bases with no gene match: 9. CDR3 region: CASSWRGTSVIEQYF. Written as DNA, the CDR3 is TGTGCCAGCAGTTGGCGTGGGACTAGCGTCATCGAGCAGTACTTC.

The chain is built from TRBV9 and TRBJ2-1; 10 bases are a match to TRBD2. CDR1 and CDR2 from the germline V gene are SGDLS and YYNGEE. With V trimmed by 4 bases and J by 8 bases, 21 bases remained unmatched. The CDR3 is made up of 19 amino acids. The CDR3 sequence is CASSSYRRQASGSNYEQFF. Written as DNA, the CDR3 is TGTGCCAGCAGCTCTTACAGGAGGCAGGCTAGCGGGAGTAATTATGAGCAGTTCTTC.